Listed below are T cell receptor beta chains from one sample, sequenced in a study of blood T cell repertoires in COVID-19. Profiling relied on immunoSEQ multiplex PCR, and the TCRdb table lists in-frame clones only, not all of them. The sample records 30,000 to 35,000 clones, more than 75% being singletons. Sequencing input: peripheral blood. These receptors all come from a woman in her sixties or seventies with acute or convalescent COVID-19. The CDR3 runs from the conserved cysteine through the conserved F or W. D genes are given only for firm matches. For some rows the clone size is stated as once, few or many, or as a class when expanded; others skip it.

J gene	D gene	clone size	V gene	CDR3 DNA	CDR3 protein
TRBJ1-2	NA	NA	TRBV7-9	TGTGCCAGCAGATCCTCCTTGAACAGGGAAGGAGGCTACACCTTC	CASRSSLNREGGYTF
TRBJ2-1	TRBD2	NA	TRBV5-4	TGTGCCAGCAGCTTTCCCACTAGCGGTAGCTCCTACAATGAGCAGTTCTTC	CASSFPTSGSSYNEQFF
TRBJ2-3	NA	few	TRBV15	TGTGCCACCAGCAGGGGTTCAGTCAGGGAAGGGTTCACAGATACGCAGTATTTT	CATSRGSVREGFTDTQYF
TRBJ2-7	TRBD1	NA	TRBV6-6	TGTGCCAGCAGCTCTACACCGGGACAGGGGGCAAGTGAGCAGTACTTC	CASSSTPGQGASEQYF
TRBJ2-5	TRBD1	NA	TRBV30	TGTGCCTGGAGTGGGACAGGCAGGACCCAGTACTTC	CAWSGTGRTQYF
TRBJ2-3	TRBD2	NA	TRBV9	TGTGCCAGCAGCACGTACGGCGGGGGGACAGATACGCAGTATTTT	CASSTYGGGTDTQYF
TRBJ2-5	TRBD2	NA	TRBV18	TGTGCCAGCTCACCACGCCTAGCGGGGGAAGAGACCCAGTACTTC	CASSPRLAGEETQYF
TRBJ1-3	NA	NA	TRBV28	TGTGCCAGCAGTTTTAGCAGCTCTGGAAACACCATATATTTT	CASSFSSSGNTIYF
TRBJ2-3	NA	NA	TRBV7-9	TGTGCCAGCAGCTTAGGGGGGCGTGGGGGCGCAGATACGCAGTATTTT	CASSLGGRGGADTQYF
TRBJ1-6	TRBD1	NA	TRBV2	TGTGCCAGCAACGTTCAGGGGGCTCAGAATTCACCCCTCCACTTT	CASNVQGAQNSPLHF
TRBJ1-1	NA	NA	TRBV2	TGTGCCAGCAGTCACTCCTTTTTAACAGGGACGACTGAAGCTTTCTTT	CASSHSFLTGTTEAFF
TRBJ2-3	TRBD2	NA	TRBV19	TGTGCCAGTAGTGGTCTAGCGGGACCCTGGGATACGCAGTATTTT	CASSGLAGPWDTQYF
TRBJ2-2	NA	NA	TRBV6-4	TGTGCCAGCAGTAAGGACTTAACGAACACCGGGGAGCTGTTTTTT	CASSKDLTNTGELFF
TRBJ2-3	NA	NA	TRBV5-5	TGTGCCAGCAGCTTGGCTGAGGTTCTGCTAGATACGCAGTATTTT	CASSLAEVLLDTQYF
TRBJ1-2	NA	NA	TRBV4-1	TGCGCCAGCAGCCGGGGGGGCGGCTACACCTTC	CASSRGGGYTF
TRBJ1-2	NA	NA	TRBV30	TGTGCCTGGAGTTATCTTGGAGGGGAGTATGGCTACACCTTC	CAWSYLGGEYGYTF
TRBJ2-2	NA	few	TRBV28	TGTGCCAGCAGTCCCCAGAACACCGGGGAGCTGTTTTTT	CASSPQNTGELFF
TRBJ2-3	TRBD2	NA	TRBV4-2	TGTGCCAGCAGCCAAGATCCAGCGGGGGGATCGCAAGATACGCAGTATTTT	CASSQDPAGGSQDTQYF
TRBJ2-3	TRBD1	NA	TRBV14	TGTGCCAGCAGCCGGGTCCAGGGGGCGGGTACGCAGTATTTT	CASSRVQGAGTQYF
TRBJ1-2	NA	NA	TRBV10-3	TGTGCCACCGCACCGGGGATTAACTATGGCTACACCTTC	CATAPGINYGYTF
TRBJ2-5	TRBD2	NA	TRBV9	TGTGCCAGCAGCGTAGGGCTAGCGGGGGGAGGAGAGACCCAGTACTTC	CASSVGLAGGGETQYF
TRBJ2-7	NA	NA	TRBV4-1	TGCGCCAGCAGCCAAGATTCGATAGGAGTCTACGAGCAGTACTTC	CASSQDSIGVYEQYF
TRBJ2-3	NA	NA	TRBV11-2	TGTGCCAGCAGCTTACGGGGGATTAGCACAGATACGCAGTATTTT	CASSLRGISTDTQYF
TRBJ2-3	TRBD2	NA	TRBV7-9	TGTGCCAGCAGCTTAACGCTAGCGGGGCCGATAGGTACGCAGTATTTT	CASSLTLAGPIGTQYF
TRBJ1-1	NA	NA	TRBV3-1/TRBV3-2	TGTGCCAGCAGCGCCTCCGGGGGGAGCACTGAAGCTTTCTTT	CASSASGGSTEAFF
TRBJ2-3	TRBD2	NA	TRBV15	TGTGCCACCAGCAGGGAGCGGGGGCACACAGATACGCAGTATTTT	CATSRERGHTDTQYF
TRBJ1-3	NA	NA	TRBV6-6	TGTGCCAGCAGGGGGACTGGGGTTAACACCATATATTTT	CASRGTGVNTIYF
TRBJ2-7	NA	few	TRBV7-2	TGTGCCAGCAGCTCAAGATTAGTGCGCTCCTACGAGCAGTACTTC	CASSSRLVRSYEQYF
TRBJ1-4	NA	NA	TRBV2	TGTGCCAGCGGTCTCGCCGTACGGGAAAAACTGTTTTTT	CASGLAVREKLFF
TRBJ2-7	TRBD2	NA	TRBV7-2	TGTGCCAGCAGCTTAGGACTAGCGGGGGGATATGGCGACGAGCAGTACTTC	CASSLGLAGGYGDEQYF
TRBJ1-2	TRBD1	NA	TRBV18	TGTGCCAGCTCACCAGACCCGCCTCGGACAGGTGGCTACACCTTC	CASSPDPPRTGGYTF
TRBJ2-3	NA	NA	TRBV28	TGTGCCAGCGGCCATAAGACTACTAGGGCCCACACAGATACGCAGTATTTT	CASGHKTTRAHTDTQYF
TRBJ1-6	NA	NA	TRBV6-1	TGTGCCAGCAGTGAATCAGGGTTTAACTCACCCCTCCACTTT	CASSESGFNSPLHF
TRBJ2-7	TRBD2	NA	TRBV3-1/TRBV3-2	TGTGCCAGCAGCCGAGGCGGGGGCTACGAGCAGTACTTC	CASSRGGGYEQYF
TRBJ2-1	NA	NA	TRBV3-1/TRBV3-2	TGTGCCAGCAGCCATAGCGTCAATGAGCAGTTCTTC	CASSHSVNEQFF
TRBJ1-2	NA	NA	TRBV4-1	TGCGCCAGCAGCCAAGTTGGCGGGCTCTATGGCTACACCTTC	CASSQVGGLYGYTF
TRBJ2-3	TRBD2	NA	TRBV6-5	TGTGCCAGCATACCAGGAGCGGGGGCCACAGATACGCAGTATTTT	CASIPGAGATDTQYF
TRBJ1-6	NA	NA	TRBV6-5	TGTGCCAGCGGATTGGCACAGATCTATAATTCACCCCTCCACTTT	CASGLAQIYNSPLHF
TRBJ1-3	NA	few	TRBV5-1	TGCGCCAGCAGCTTGCTGGGCGGACCCGGGGACACCATATATTTT	CASSLLGGPGDTIYF
TRBJ2-5	TRBD2	NA	TRBV18	TGTGCCAGCTCACCATCCGGGGGGGCAAGTCGGGAGACCCAGTACTTC	CASSPSGGASRETQYF
TRBJ1-2	NA	NA	TRBV11-2	TGTGCCAGCAGCTTAGAAGGAAGCGGGCGATCCCACTATGGCTACACCTTC	CASSLEGSGRSHYGYTF
TRBJ2-3	NA	NA	TRBV7-9	TGTGCCAGTCAGGGTAGTGGGAAAGATACGCAGTATTTT	CASQGSGKDTQYF
TRBJ2-5	TRBD2	NA	TRBV30	TGTGCCTGGAGGGCCGGGGGGAACCAAGAGACCCAGTACTTC	CAWRAGGNQETQYF
TRBJ2-7	NA	NA	TRBV6-5	TGTGCCAGCAGGCCGAGACAGACTTACTCCTACGAGCAGTACTTC	CASRPRQTYSYEQYF
TRBJ1-1	NA	NA	TRBV9	TGTGCCAGCAGCGTCGGACAGTTCACTGAAGCTTTCTTT	CASSVGQFTEAFF
TRBJ1-1	TRBD1	NA	TRBV12-3/TRBV12-4	TGTGCCAGCAGTTTGACAGGGAGGGCTTTCTTT	CASSLTGRAFF
TRBJ1-2	NA	NA	TRBV9	TGTGCCAGCAGCGCTGGGGGGGTATATGGCTACACCTTC	CASSAGGVYGYTF
TRBJ2-2	NA	few	TRBV5-4	TGTGCCAGCAGAGGGGAGGAATGGCCCACCGGGGAGCTGTTTTTT	CASRGEEWPTGELFF
TRBJ1-5	TRBD1	NA	TRBV2	TGTGCCAGCAGCGACAGGGGAAATCAGCCCCAGCATTTT	CASSDRGNQPQHF
TRBJ1-1	NA	NA	TRBV12-3/TRBV12-4	TGTGCCAGCAGTTTATCCGAGCGGGCTTTCTTT	CASSLSERAFF
TRBJ1-2	TRBD1	NA	TRBV27	TGTGCCAGCAGACCGGGACAGGATGTATATGGCTACACCTTC	CASRPGQDVYGYTF
TRBJ1-2	TRBD1	NA	TRBV4-1	TGCGCCAGCAGCCAAGATATTAGGACAGGGGGCTATGGCTACACCTTC	CASSQDIRTGGYGYTF
TRBJ1-1	NA	NA	TRBV7-8	TGTGCCAGCAGCCCGGGACAAACTGAAGCTTTCTTT	CASSPGQTEAFF
TRBJ2-7	TRBD1	NA	TRBV11-2	TGTGCCAGCAGCTTAGTCTCTTCTCCTGGGACAGTAACGTACGAGCAGTACTTC	CASSLVSSPGTVTYEQYF
TRBJ1-2	NA	NA	TRBV2	TGTGCCAGCAGTGAACGGGAACTCTATGGCTACACCTTC	CASSERELYGYTF
TRBJ1-6	NA	NA	TRBV6-5	TGTGCCAGCAGTTACTCGAAAGGGGGGGTAACACCCCTCCACTTT	CASSYSKGGVTPLHF
TRBJ2-2	TRBD1	NA	TRBV6-1	TGTGCCAGCAGTGCGTCAGGGGGCGCGAACACCGGGGAGCTGTTTTTT	CASSASGGANTGELFF